The rows below give T cell receptor beta chains drawn from one sample of a study of yellow fever vaccine responses in identical twins. TCRdb ran MiXCR on the RT-PCR reads and lists one entry per CDR3 protein. Found here are more than 11,000 distinct CDR3 sequences, about four fifths of them singletons; the top ten hold 0.67%. This specimen consisted of T cells from blood (PBMCs), unsorted or a sorted subset (not recorded which), obtained before or after yellow fever vaccination (not recorded which). These TCRs come from a woman younger than 35 who received the yellow fever vaccine. Each CDR3 is given with its conserved first and last residue. D genes are given only for firm matches. Clone size is shown for a subset of rows, as once, few, many or a class of expanded clone.

.	TRBV29-1	once	TRBJ2-7	TGCAGCGTGAGGAGGGATTCGGGTGAGCAGTACTTC	CSVRRDSGEQYF
.	TRBV3-1	once	TRBJ2-7	TGTGCCAGCAGCCAAGTCTACGAGCAGTACTTC	CASSQVYEQYF
.	TRBV12-3/TRBV12-4	.	TRBJ1-5	TGTGCCAGCAGTTTATTGGGTAGCAATCAGCCCCAGCATTTT	CASSLLGSNQPQHF
.	TRBV12-3/TRBV12-4	.	TRBJ1-1	TGTGCCAGCAGTCCCTTCGGAGGGATGAACACTGAAGCTTTCTTT	CASSPFGGMNTEAFF
.	TRBV19	.	TRBJ2-1	TGTGCCAGTAGTCGCGGGGCACCTTACAATGAGCAGTTCTTC	CASSRGAPYNEQFF
TRBD1	TRBV7-6	.	TRBJ1-1	TGTGCCAGCAGCTTAGCGGACAGGGTAGGGGAGAGGACTGAAGCTTTCTTT	CASSLADRVGERTEAFF
.	TRBV4-1	.	TRBJ1-6	TGCGCCAGCAGCCAAGACGATAGGGCTAATTCACCCCTCCACTTT	CASSQDDRANSPLHF
.	TRBV5-1	.	TRBJ2-3	TGCGCCAGCAGCTTGTTTGGGGGGAATGGAGATACGCAGTATTTT	CASSLFGGNGDTQYF
.	TRBV12-3/TRBV12-4	.	TRBJ1-2	TGTGCCAGCAGTCCCTTGGACCACTATGGCTACACCTTC	CASSPLDHYGYTF
.	TRBV11-3	.	TRBJ2-3	TGTGCCAGCAGCTTATTGCGGCCCCTCGGAGATACGCAGTATTTT	CASSLLRPLGDTQYF
.	TRBV15	.	TRBJ2-3	TGTGCCACCAGCAGAGGGTGGAGGGATACGCAGTATTTT	CATSRGWRDTQYF
.	TRBV2	once	TRBJ1-5	TGTGCCAGCAGTGGATTGGACAGAGCTGGCCAGCATTTT	CASSGLDRAGQHF
.	TRBV12-3/TRBV12-4	.	TRBJ1-1	TGTGCCAGCAGTTTAAAGTTGGGGTCTGAAGCTTTCTTT	CASSLKLGSEAFF
.	TRBV7-2	.	TRBJ1-1	TGTGCCAGCAGCGCACGGACAGCCAACACTGAAGCTTTCTTT	CASSARTANTEAFF
.	TRBV28	once	TRBJ2-5	TGTGCCAGCAGTGCCCCACAAGAGACCCAGTACTTC	CASSAPQETQYF
.	TRBV3-1	.	TRBJ1-5	TGTGCCAGCAGCCAAGAGGCCCCAAGTTCGGGACAGCCCCAGCATTTT	CASSQEAPSSGQPQHF